Below are 26 T cell receptor beta chains sequenced from a single sample in a study of cytotoxic CD8 clonotypes in ibrutinib-treated CLL. Data came from immunoSEQ multiplex PCR; TCRdb stores just in-frame clones and leaves some out. The table includes about 160,000 clones, more than 75% detected once. Sample: PBMCs, taken after 12 months of ibrutinib treatment. These receptor sequences come from a human donor with chronic lymphocytic leukemia.

The rearrangement joins TRBV9 to TRBJ2-1; tentatively, D is TRBD2 (5 bases). V gave up 0 bases and J gave up 1 base, with 8 bases separating them. CDR3 size: 15 residues. Germline assignment: CDR1 SGDLS and CDR2 YYNGEE. CDR3 in amino acids: CASSVEVASYNEQFF. The CDR3 DNA is TGTGCCAGCAGCGTAGAAGTAGCGTCCTACAATGAGCAGTTCTTC.

This chain joins TRBV18 and TRBJ1-1; 7 nucleotides agree with TRBD1. The length of the CDR3 is 14 residues. Germline V gives CDR1 KGHSH, CDR2 LQKENI. With V trimmed by 1 base and J by 1 base, 0 bases remained unmatched. The CDR3 nucleotides are TGTGCCAGCTCACCACAGGGGGCGAACACTGAAGCTTTCTTT. Its protein product is CASSPQGANTEAFF.

V and J are TRBV10-3 and TRBJ1-2; D might be TRBD1 (5 bases). With 5 bases removed from V and 6 bases from J, the gap between germline ends came to 13 bases. Germline-derived CDR1 and CDR2 are ENHRY and SYGVKD. The CDR3 runs to 13 residues. DNA of the CDR3: TGTGCCATCAGTTATTCCAGGGAGAATGGCTACACCTTC. The encoded protein is CAISYSRENGYTF.

The chain carries TRBV6-5 and TRBJ1-5; D is undetermined. CDR1 and CDR2 (germline): MNHEY, SVGAGI. Trimming pared 6 bases from V and 3 bases from J, leaving 12 bases between. The length of the CDR3 is 14 residues. CDR3 DNA: TGTGCCAGCAGGAAGACCGGCCTCAATCAGCCCCAGCATTTT. This gives the protein CASRKTGLNQPQHF.

This clone was counted once. This chain connects TRBV30 to TRBJ2-6; no clear D. Germline loops: CDR1 GTSNPN, CDR2 SVGIG (reference sequence). This CDR3 spans 14 amino acids. The V and J ends lost 4 bases and 2 bases respectively, with 9 bases between them. As DNA, the CDR3 is TGTGCCTGGACGTCGGCAGCTGGGGCCAACGTCCTGACTTTC. Protein product: CAWTSAAGANVLTF.

The chain has TRBV5-1 and TRBJ2-5; no firm D call. Germline CDR1 and CDR2: SGHRS and YFSETQ. Between the trimmed V and J ends, which lost 0 bases and 2 bases, there was a span of 14 bases. There are 16 residues in the CDR3. Written as DNA, the CDR3 is TGCGCCAGCAGCTTGGTCCCCTCCGACGGTCAAGAGACCCAGTACTTC. It yields the protein CASSLVPSDGQETQYF.

The chain joins TRBV6-1 to TRBJ2-7; TRBD2 might be the D (5 bases). There are 14 residues in the CDR3. Germline loops: CDR1 MNHNS, CDR2 SASEGT. Trimming stripped 6 bases from V and 6 bases from J, with 18 bases between. CDR3 nucleotides: TGTGCCAGCAGCGGCGGACTTTTCCTCGGCGAGCAGTACTTC. Translated, it gives CASSGGLFLGEQYF.

Remarks on this clone: Other DNA sequences in the same sample also yield this CDR3. J is TRBJ2-7 and V is TRBV18, with D possibly TRBD1 on 6 matching bases. The length of the CDR3 is 13 residues. Trimming stripped 3 bases from V and 0 bases from J, with 6 bases between. CDR1 is KGHSH, CDR2 LQKENI, per germline. The CDR3 sequence: CASSPDSSYEQYF. CDR3 bases: TGTGCCAGCTCACCGGACAGCTCCTACGAGCAGTACTTC. Full variable domain (outside the CDR3, taken from reference TRBV18 and TRBJ2-7): NAGVMQNPRHLVRRRGQEARLRCSPMKGHSHVYWYRQLPEEGLKFMVYLQKENIIDESGMPKERFSAEFPKEGPSILRIQQVVRGDSAAYFCASSPDSSYEQYFGPGTRLTVT.

V gene TRBV28 combines with J gene TRBJ2-3; TRBD1 matches 9 bases. With 2 bases clipped from V and 4 bases from J, the junction kept 4 bases outside the gene matches. The germline gives CDR1 MDHEN, CDR2 SYDVKM. This CDR3 has 15 amino acids. The CDR3 DNA reads TGTGCCAGCAGTTTAGCGGGACAGGGTTCAGATACGCAGTATTTT. Protein product: CASSLAGQGSDTQYF.

The chain employs TRBV16 and TRBJ1-1; D perhaps matches TRBD1 (5 bases). V was shortened by 7 bases and J by 6 bases, with 15 bases between the two germline ends. Germline V gene sequence: CDR1 KGHSY, CDR2 FQNENV. The CDR3 has 13 amino acids. The CDR3 sequence is CASTRGWAAEAFF. CDR3 bases: TGTGCCAGCACCCGGGGGTGGGCAGCTGAAGCTTTCTTT.

The chain recombines TRBV9 with TRBJ1-2; D remains ambiguous. V lost 0 bases to trimming and J lost 6 bases, with 9 bases between them. The germline CDR1 and CDR2 sequences are SGDLS and YYNGEE. The CDR3 covers 13 residues. CDR3 residues: CASSVDVEDGYTF. As DNA, the CDR3 is TGTGCCAGCAGCGTAGACGTAGAGGATGGCTACACCTTC.

The chain recombines TRBV5-1 with TRBJ2-4, with TRBD2 matching 11 bases. This CDR3 comprises 18 residues. Trimming removed 1 base from V and 3 bases from J; junction bases left unmatched: 9. Germline CDR1 and CDR2: SGHRS and YFSETQ. CDR3 nucleotide sequence: TGCGCCAGCAGCTTGTGGCTAGCGGGGGGCTTTGGCAAAAACATTCAGTACTTC. Protein sequence: CASSLWLAGGFGKNIQYF.

This chain uses TRBV9 with TRBJ2-7; a possible D gene is TRBD2 (6 bases). The ends were cut back, 0 bases at V and 6 bases at J, with 19 bases in the middle. CDR1 and CDR2 (germline): SGDLS, YYNGEE. The CDR3 loop spans 16 amino acids. CDR3 nucleotides: TGTGCCAGCAGCGTAGGGGGGGAGAACACGCAAGGCGAGCAGTACTTC. It is translated as CASSVGGENTQGEQYF.

The V gene is TRBV11-2, the J gene TRBJ2-3, with D tentatively TRBD2 (6 bases). CDR1 is SGHAT, CDR2 FQNNGV, per germline. The germline V and J ends were trimmed by 1 base and 2 bases, with 13 bases remaining between them. The CDR3 has 16 residues. The CDR3 nucleotides read TGTGCCAGCAGCTTAGTCGGTAGCGGTTACACAGATACGCAGTATTTT. This gives the protein CASSLVGSGYTDTQYF.

This chain connects TRBV10-3 to TRBJ1-5, with a weak D call TRBD1 (6 bases). CDR1 is ENHRY and CDR2 is SYGVKD in the germline V gene. V gave up 2 bases and J gave up 6 bases, with 11 bases separating them. CDR3 length: 14 residues. The CDR3 region has the DNA TGTGCCATCAGTGAGGAACCGGGGGCTCAGCCCCAGCATTTT. This sequence encodes CAISEEPGAQPQHF.

The chain employs TRBV5-1 and TRBJ2-7; D is unclear. Per the germline V gene, CDR1 is SGHRS and CDR2 is YFSETQ. This CDR3 is 14 amino acids long. The V end lost 0 bases, the J end lost 2 bases, and 9 bases lay between the germline ends. The CDR3 DNA follows: TGCGCCAGCAGCTTGGTTGGCTTTGCCTACGAGCAGTACTTC. It yields the protein CASSLVGFAYEQYF.

This chain uses TRBV28 with TRBJ2-7; D is ambiguous. Germline V lookup: CDR1 MDHEN, CDR2 SYDVKM. V was shortened by 1 base and J by 2 bases, with 3 bases between the two germline ends. This CDR3 has 12 amino acids. This CDR3 reads CASSLYPYEQYF. Written as DNA, the CDR3 is TGTGCCAGCAGTTTATACCCCTACGAGCAGTACTTC.

V and J are TRBV27 and TRBJ2-4; possible D gene TRBD2, 6 bases. Germline CDR1 and CDR2: MNHEY and SMNVEV (reference sequence). The CDR3 has 16 amino acids. Trimming took 7 bases from V and 6 from J, leaving 22 bases between them. The CDR3 spells CASTSLLLLGRNIQYF. CDR3 nucleotide sequence: TGTGCCAGCACCTCTCTCCTACTCCTCGGGAGAAACATTCAGTACTTC.

This chain connects TRBV28 to TRBJ1-3, with D possibly matching TRBD1 (6 bases). The CDR3 consists of 16 residues. V lost 1 base, J lost 1 base, and 11 bases lay in between. Germline CDR1 MDHEN, CDR2 SYDVKM. The CDR3, as DNA: TGTGCCAGCAGTTTATCTGGGACATTTTCTGGAAACACCATATATTTT. This translates into CASSLSGTFSGNTIYF.

The rearrangement joins TRBV4-2 to TRBJ1-1; no clear D gene. This CDR3 spans 14 amino acids. CDR1 is LGHNA and CDR2 is YNFKEQ in the germline V gene. V was shortened by 0 bases and J by 0 bases, with 5 bases between the two germline ends. The CDR3: CASSQEWVNTEAFF. CDR3 coding DNA: TGTGCCAGCAGCCAAGAGTGGGTGAACACTGAAGCTTTCTTT.

The chain employs TRBV7-2 and TRBJ2-7; TRBD2 agrees at 8 bases. The germline CDR1 and CDR2 sequences are SGHTA and FQGNSA. V lost 5 bases and J lost 6; bases outside the gene matches: 12. The CDR3 is made up of 15 amino acids. CDR3 DNA sequence: TGTGCCAGCAGCCTCGGACTAGCTTTAAACCGCGAGCAGTACTTC. It codes for CASSLGLALNREQYF.

This rearrangement joins TRBV7-2 to TRBJ2-2; TRBD2 is a possible D gene (6 bases). The ends were cut back, 0 bases at V and 2 bases at J, with 16 bases in the middle. The CDR3 is 18 amino acids. The germline gives CDR1 SGHTA, CDR2 FQGNSA. The CDR3 region is CASSLAGGRSSNTGELFF. As DNA, the CDR3 is TGTGCCAGCAGCTTAGCCGGAGGGCGATCCTCTAACACCGGGGAGCTGTTTTTT. Full variable domain (missing parts from reference TRBV7-2 and TRBJ2-2): GAGVSQSPSNKVTEKGKDVELRCDPISGHTALYWYRQSLGQGLEFLIYFQGNSAPDKSGLPSDRFSAERTGGSVSTLTIQRTQQEDSAVYLCASSLAGGRSSNTGELFFGEGSRLTVL.

V is TRBV5-1 and J is TRBJ2-3; possibly TRBD2 for D (6 bases). V gave up 4 bases and J gave up 1 base, with 16 bases separating them. CDR3 size: 16 residues. Germline CDR1 is SGHRS and CDR2 is YFSETQ. The CDR3 loop reads CASSEGAGMRTDTQYF. DNA for the CDR3: TGCGCCAGCAGCGAAGGGGCGGGGATGCGCACAGATACGCAGTATTTT. The full variable domain, in which reference TRBV5-1 and TRBJ2-3 provide the parts outside the CDR3, is KAGVTQTPRYLIKTRGQQVTLSCSPISGHRSVSWYQQTPGQGLQFLFEYFSETQRNKGNFPGRFSGRQFSNSRSEMNVSTLELGDSALYLCASSEGAGMRTDTQYFGPGTRLTVL.

The chain uses TRBV6-1 and TRBJ2-7; 9 bases align to TRBD1. This CDR3 comprises 15 residues. J was trimmed by 9 bases and V by 3 bases; bases with no gene match: 12. Germline V gene sequence: CDR1 MNHNS, CDR2 SASEGT. CDR3 coding DNA: TGTGCCAGCAGTGACCGGACAGGGGCACAGTATGCGCAGTACTTC. This gives the protein CASSDRTGAQYAQYF.

This chain uses TRBV15 with TRBJ2-7, with D uncertain. Trimming removed 4 bases at V and 1 base at J, with 5 bases between. Germline CDR1 reads LNHNV; CDR2 reads YYDKDF (reference sequence). CDR3 length: 12 amino acids. The CDR3 nucleotides are TGTGCCACCAGCAAGCCTTCCTACGAGCAGTACTTC. Translating gives CATSKPSYEQYF. Full variable domain (missing parts from reference TRBV15 and TRBJ2-7): DAMVIQNPRYQVTQFGKPVTLSCSQTLNHNVMYWYQQKSSQAPKLLFHYYDKDFNNEADTPDNFQSRRPNTSFCFLDIRSPGLGDTAMYLCATSKPSYEQYFGPGTRLTVT.

This rearrangement joins TRBV28 to TRBJ1-3; D is unresolved. This CDR3 is 15 amino acids long. Trimming cost V 3 bases and J 4 bases, with 13 bases left between them. Looked up from germline, CDR1 is MDHEN and CDR2 is SYDVKM. The CDR3 region is CASSFGGAGGNTIYF. DNA of the CDR3: TGTGCCAGCAGTTTTGGTGGAGCGGGGGGAAACACCATATATTTT.